The 6 T cell receptor beta chains reported below all come from one sample, sequenced in a study of T cell responses to AZD1222 COVID-19 vaccine. The repertoire was sequenced with immunoSEQ multiplex PCR; TCRdb's copy has only in-frame clones and lacks some. The table records 130,000 or so clones, approximately 90% of them present only once. Sequenced here: peripheral blood, sampled on day 0 of AZD1222 vaccination. These receptors were collected from an adult in good health.

The rearrangement links TRBV6-2 or TRBV6-3 to TRBJ1-5; D is ambiguous. Trimming removed 6 bases at V and 3 bases at J, with 6 bases between. Per the germline V gene, CDR1 is MNHEY and CDR2 is SVGEGT. The length of the CDR3 is 12 residues. CDR3 in amino acids: CASSRYNQPQHF. As DNA, the CDR3 is TGTGCCAGCAGCCGGTACAATCAGCCCCAGCATTTT.

The chain recombines TRBV9 with TRBJ2-7; a possible D gene is TRBD2 (7 bases). Per germline, CDR1 SGDLS and CDR2 YYNGEE. The CDR3 covers 14 residues. Trimming removed 3 bases at V and 6 bases at J, with 16 bases between. The CDR3 loop reads CASSAQAAGAEQYF. Here the CDR3 DNA reads TGTGCCAGCAGCGCCCAGGCGGCGGGGGCCGAGCAGTACTTC.

J is TRBJ2-7 and V is TRBV6-6; TRBD1 aligns across 7 bases. V dropped 5 bases and J dropped 4; count of bases not matched to a gene: 11. CDR1 and CDR2 (germline): MNHNY, SVGAGI (reference sequence). The CDR3 totals 15 residues. The CDR3 loop reads CASSNRGTYEYEQYF. The CDR3 DNA reads TGTGCCAGCAGTAACAGGGGAACCTACGAGTACGAGCAGTACTTC.

The rearrangement joins TRBV9 to TRBJ1-5; D perhaps matches TRBD1 (5 bases). Germline CDR1 SGDLS, CDR2 YYNGEE. V was pared by 0 bases and J by 0 bases, with 7 bases between. The CDR3 consists of 15 residues. CDR3 DNA: TGTGCCAGCAGCGTAGGCAGGGATAGCAATCAGCCCCAGCATTTT. Translation gives CASSVGRDSNQPQHF.

This clone was found once. The chain recombines TRBV11-3 with TRBJ1-1; D is unclear. The CDR3 is 13 amino acids. V was pared by 0 bases and J by 11 bases, with 13 bases between. Germline lookup yields CDR1 SGHNT and CDR2 YENEEA. The CDR3: CASSLDLTAAAFF. For the CDR3, the DNA is TGTGCCAGCAGCTTAGATCTAACGGCGGCTGCTTTCTTT.

This chain joins TRBV11-1 and TRBJ2-5; no firm D call. Trimming cost V 3 bases and J 1 base, with 6 bases left between them. Looked up from germline, CDR1 is SGHAT and CDR2 is FQDESV (reference sequence). The CDR3 is 13 residues long. The DNA for the CDR3 is TGTGCCAGCAGCTTGGTAGCCCAAGAGACCCAGTACTTC. Translation gives CASSLVAQETQYF.